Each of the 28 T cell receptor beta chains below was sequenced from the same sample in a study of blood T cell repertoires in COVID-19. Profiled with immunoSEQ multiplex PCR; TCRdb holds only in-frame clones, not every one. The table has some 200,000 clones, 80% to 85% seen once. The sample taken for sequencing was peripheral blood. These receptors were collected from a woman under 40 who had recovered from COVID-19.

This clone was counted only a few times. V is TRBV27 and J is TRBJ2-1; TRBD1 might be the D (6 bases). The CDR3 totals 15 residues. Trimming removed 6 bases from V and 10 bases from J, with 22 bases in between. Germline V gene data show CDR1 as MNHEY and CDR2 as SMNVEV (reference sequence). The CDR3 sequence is CASRQWDTSYGEQFF. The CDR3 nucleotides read TGTGCCAGCAGACAGTGGGACACCTCCTATGGGGAGCAGTTCTTC.

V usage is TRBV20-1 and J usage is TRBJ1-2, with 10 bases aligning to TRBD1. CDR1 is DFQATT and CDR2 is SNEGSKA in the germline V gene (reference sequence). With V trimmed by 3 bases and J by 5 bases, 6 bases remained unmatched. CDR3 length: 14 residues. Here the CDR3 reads CSASDRGLTYGYTF. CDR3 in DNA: TGCAGTGCTAGTGACAGGGGGCTTACATATGGCTACACCTTC.

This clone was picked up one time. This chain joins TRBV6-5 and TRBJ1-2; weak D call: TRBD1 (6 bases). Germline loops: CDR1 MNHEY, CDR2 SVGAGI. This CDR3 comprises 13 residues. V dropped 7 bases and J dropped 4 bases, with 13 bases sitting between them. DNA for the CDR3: TGTGCCAGCACGGCAGGGGATGGCTATGGCTACACCTTC. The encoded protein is CASTAGDGYGYTF.

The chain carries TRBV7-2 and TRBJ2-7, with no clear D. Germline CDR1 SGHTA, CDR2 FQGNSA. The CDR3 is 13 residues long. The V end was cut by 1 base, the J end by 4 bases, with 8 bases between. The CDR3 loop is CASSLDPPYEQYF. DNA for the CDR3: TGTGCCAGCAGCTTAGATCCCCCATACGAGCAGTACTTC.

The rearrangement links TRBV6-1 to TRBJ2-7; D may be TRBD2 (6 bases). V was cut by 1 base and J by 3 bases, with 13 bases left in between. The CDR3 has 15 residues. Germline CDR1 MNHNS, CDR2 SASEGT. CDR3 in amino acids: CASSEESLGGYEQYF. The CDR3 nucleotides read TGTGCCAGCAGTGAAGAGTCCCTGGGAGGCTACGAGCAGTACTTC.

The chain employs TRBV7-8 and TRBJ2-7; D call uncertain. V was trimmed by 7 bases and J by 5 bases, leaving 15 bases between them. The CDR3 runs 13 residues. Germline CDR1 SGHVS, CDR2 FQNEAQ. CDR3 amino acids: CASTLLRSDEQYF. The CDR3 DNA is TGTGCCAGCACCTTGCTGCGGTCCGACGAGCAGTACTTC. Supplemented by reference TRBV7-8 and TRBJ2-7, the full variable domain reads GAGVSQSPRYKVAKRGQDVALRCDPISGHVSLFWYQQALGQGPEFLTYFQNEAQLDKSGLPSDRFFAERPEGSVSTLKIQRTQQEDSAVYLCASTLLRSDEQYFGPGTRLTVT.

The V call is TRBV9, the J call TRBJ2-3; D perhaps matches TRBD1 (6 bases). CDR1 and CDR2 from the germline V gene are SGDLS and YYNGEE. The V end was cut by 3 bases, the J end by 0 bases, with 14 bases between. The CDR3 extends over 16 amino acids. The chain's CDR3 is CASSARQVSSTDTQYF. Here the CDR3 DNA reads TGTGCCAGCAGCGCCAGACAGGTTTCCAGCACAGATACGCAGTATTTT. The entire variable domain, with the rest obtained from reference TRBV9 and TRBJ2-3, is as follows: DSGVTQTPKHLITATGQRVTLRCSPRSGDLSVYWYQQSLDQGLQFLIQYYNGEERAKGNILERFSAQQFPDLHSELNLSSLELGDSALYFCASSARQVSSTDTQYFGPGTRLTVL.

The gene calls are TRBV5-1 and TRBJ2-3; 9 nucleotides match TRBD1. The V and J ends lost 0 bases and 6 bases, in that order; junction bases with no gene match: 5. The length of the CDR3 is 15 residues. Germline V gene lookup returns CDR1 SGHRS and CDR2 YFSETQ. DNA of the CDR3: TGCGCCAGCAGCTTGGCGGGACAGGGTTTGGATACGCAGTATTTT. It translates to CASSLAGQGLDTQYF.

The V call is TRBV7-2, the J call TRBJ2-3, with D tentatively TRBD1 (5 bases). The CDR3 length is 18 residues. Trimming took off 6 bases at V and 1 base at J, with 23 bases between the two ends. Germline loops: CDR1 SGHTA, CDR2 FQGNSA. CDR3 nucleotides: TGTGCCAGCAGAAGGGTGGGGCACTCCCGTGGGGGCACAGATACGCAGTATTTT. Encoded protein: CASRRVGHSRGGTDTQYF. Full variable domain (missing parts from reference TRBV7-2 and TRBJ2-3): GAGVSQSPSNKVTEKGKDVELRCDPISGHTALYWYRQSLGQGLEFLIYFQGNSAPDKSGLPSDRFSAERTGGSVSTLTIQRTQQEDSAVYLCASRRVGHSRGGTDTQYFGPGTRLTVL.

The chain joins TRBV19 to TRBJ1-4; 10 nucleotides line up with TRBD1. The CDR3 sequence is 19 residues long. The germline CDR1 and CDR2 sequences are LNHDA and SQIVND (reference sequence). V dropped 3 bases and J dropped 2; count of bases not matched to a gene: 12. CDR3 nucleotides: TGTGCCAGTAGTATCTTATTGAATTGGGACAGGGGCACTAATGAAAAACTGTTTTTT. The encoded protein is CASSILLNWDRGTNEKLFF.

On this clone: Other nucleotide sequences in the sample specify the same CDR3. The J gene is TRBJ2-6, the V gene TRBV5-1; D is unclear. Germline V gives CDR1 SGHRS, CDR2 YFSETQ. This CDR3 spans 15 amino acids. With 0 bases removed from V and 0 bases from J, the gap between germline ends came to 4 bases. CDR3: CASSLVSSGANVLTF. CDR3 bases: TGCGCCAGCAGCTTGGTCAGCTCTGGGGCCAACGTCCTGACTTTC.

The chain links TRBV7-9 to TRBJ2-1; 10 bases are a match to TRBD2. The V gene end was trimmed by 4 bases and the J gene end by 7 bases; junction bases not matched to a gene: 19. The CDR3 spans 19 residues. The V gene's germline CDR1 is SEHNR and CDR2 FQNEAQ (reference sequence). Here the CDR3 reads CASSSGTSENYQKGNEQFF. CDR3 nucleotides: TGTGCCAGCAGCTCAGGGACTAGCGAGAATTACCAGAAGGGGAATGAGCAGTTCTTC. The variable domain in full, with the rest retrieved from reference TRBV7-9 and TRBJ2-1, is DTGVSQNPRHKITKRGQNVTFRCDPISEHNRLYWYRQTLGQGPEFLTYFQNEAQLEKSRLLSDRFSAERPKGSFSTLEIQRTEQGDSAMYLCASSSGTSENYQKGNEQFFGPGTRLTVL.

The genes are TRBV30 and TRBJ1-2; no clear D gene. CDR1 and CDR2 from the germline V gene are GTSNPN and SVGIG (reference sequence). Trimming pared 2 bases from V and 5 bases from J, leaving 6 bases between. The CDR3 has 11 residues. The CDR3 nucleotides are TGTGCCTGGAGTATCAGTTATGGCTACACCTTC. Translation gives CAWSISYGYTF.

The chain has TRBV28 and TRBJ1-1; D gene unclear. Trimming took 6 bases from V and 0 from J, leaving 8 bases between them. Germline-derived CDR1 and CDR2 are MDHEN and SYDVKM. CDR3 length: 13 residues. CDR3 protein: CASRSSVNTEAFF. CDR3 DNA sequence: TGTGCCAGCAGGTCCTCAGTGAACACTGAAGCTTTCTTT. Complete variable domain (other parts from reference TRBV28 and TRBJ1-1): DVKVTQSSRYLVKRTGEKVFLECVQDMDHENMFWYRQDPGLGLRLIYFSYDVKMKEKGDIPEGYSVSREKKERFSLILESASTNQTSMYLCASRSSVNTEAFFGQGTRLTVV.

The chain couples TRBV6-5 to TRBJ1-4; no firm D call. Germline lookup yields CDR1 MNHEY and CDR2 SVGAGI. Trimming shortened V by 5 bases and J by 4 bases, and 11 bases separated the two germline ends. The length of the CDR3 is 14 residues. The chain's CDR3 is CASSPSAFNEKLFF. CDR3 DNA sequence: TGTGCCAGCAGTCCGAGTGCGTTTAATGAAAAACTGTTTTTT.

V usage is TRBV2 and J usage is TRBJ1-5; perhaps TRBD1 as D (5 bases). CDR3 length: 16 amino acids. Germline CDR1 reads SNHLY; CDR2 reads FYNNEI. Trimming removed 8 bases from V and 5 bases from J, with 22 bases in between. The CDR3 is CASGGRQGSSYQPQHF. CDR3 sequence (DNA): TGTGCCAGCGGGGGGAGGCAGGGTTCTTCTTATCAGCCCCAGCATTTT.

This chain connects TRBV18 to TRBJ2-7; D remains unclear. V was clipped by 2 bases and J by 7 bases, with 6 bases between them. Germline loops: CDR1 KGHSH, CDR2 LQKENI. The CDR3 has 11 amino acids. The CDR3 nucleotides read TGTGCCAGCTCACCAGGGCAGGAGCAGTACTTC. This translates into CASSPGQEQYF.

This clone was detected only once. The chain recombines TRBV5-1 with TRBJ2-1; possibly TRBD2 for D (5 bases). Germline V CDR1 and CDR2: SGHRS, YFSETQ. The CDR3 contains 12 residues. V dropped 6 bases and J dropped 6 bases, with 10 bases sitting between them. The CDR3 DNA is TGCGCCAGCACCCGAGGGTCCAATGAGCAGTTCTTC. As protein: CASTRGSNEQFF.

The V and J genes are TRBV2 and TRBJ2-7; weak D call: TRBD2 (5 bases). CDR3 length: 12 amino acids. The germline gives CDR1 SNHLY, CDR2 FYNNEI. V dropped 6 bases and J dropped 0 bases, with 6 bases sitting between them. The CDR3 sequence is CASRGSSYEQYF. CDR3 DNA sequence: TGTGCCAGCAGGGGGAGCTCCTACGAGCAGTACTTC.

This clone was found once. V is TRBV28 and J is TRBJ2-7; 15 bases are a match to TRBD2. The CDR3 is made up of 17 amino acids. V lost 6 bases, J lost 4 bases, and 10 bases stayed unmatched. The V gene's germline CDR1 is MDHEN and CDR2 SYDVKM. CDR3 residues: CASSLKGTSGRKYEQYF. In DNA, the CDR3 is TGTGCCAGCAGCCTGAAAGGGACTAGCGGGAGGAAGTACGAGCAGTACTTC.

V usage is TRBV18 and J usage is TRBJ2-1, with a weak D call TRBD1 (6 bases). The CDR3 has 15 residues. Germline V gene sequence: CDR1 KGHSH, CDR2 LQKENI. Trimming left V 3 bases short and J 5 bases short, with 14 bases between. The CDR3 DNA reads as TGTGCCAGCTCACCTACCGGACAGCACAACAATGAGCAGTTCTTC. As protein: CASSPTGQHNNEQFF.

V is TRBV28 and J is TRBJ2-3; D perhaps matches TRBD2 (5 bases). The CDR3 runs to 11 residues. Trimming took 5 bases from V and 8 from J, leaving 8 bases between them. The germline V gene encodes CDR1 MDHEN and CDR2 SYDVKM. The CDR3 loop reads CASSPRGTQYF. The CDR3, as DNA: TGTGCCAGCAGTCCCCGGGGTACGCAGTATTTT.

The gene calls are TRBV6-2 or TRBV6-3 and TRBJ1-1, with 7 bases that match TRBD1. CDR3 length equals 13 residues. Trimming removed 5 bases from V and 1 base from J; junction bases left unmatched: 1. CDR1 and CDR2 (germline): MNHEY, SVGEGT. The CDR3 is CASSRQGNTEAFF. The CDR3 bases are TGTGCCAGCAGTCGACAGGGGAACACTGAAGCTTTCTTT.

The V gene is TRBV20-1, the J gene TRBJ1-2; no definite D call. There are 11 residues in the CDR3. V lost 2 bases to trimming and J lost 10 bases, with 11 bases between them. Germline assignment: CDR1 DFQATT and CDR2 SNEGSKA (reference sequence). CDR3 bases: TGCAGTGCTAGATGGCAGTCCGTCTACACCTTC. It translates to CSARWQSVYTF.

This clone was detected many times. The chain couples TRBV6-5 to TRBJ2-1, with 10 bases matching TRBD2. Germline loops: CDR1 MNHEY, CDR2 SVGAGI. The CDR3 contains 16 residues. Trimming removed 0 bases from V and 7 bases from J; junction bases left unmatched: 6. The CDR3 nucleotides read TGTGCCAGCAGTTACTCGGTAGCGGGAGGCGTTAATGAGCAGTTCTTC. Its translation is CASSYSVAGGVNEQFF.

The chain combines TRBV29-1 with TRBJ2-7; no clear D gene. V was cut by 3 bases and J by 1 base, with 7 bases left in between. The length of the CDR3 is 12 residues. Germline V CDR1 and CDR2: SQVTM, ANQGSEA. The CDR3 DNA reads TGCAGCGTTGAGACGGGTTCCTACGAGCAGTACTTC. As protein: CSVETGSYEQYF.

The CDR3 reads CASSRLGQRAYEQYF. The CDR3 bases are TGCGCCAGCAGCCGATTGGGACAGAGGGCCTACGAGCAGTACTTC. The chain employs TRBV4-1 and TRBJ2-7, with TRBD1 matching 7 bases. CDR3 length equals 15 residues. V was clipped by 4 bases and J by 2 bases; unmatched bases: 8. CDR1 is MGHRA and CDR2 is YSYEKL in the germline V gene.

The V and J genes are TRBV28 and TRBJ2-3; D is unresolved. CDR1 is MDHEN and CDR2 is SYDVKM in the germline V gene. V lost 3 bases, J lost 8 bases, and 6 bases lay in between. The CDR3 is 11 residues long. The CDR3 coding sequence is TGTGCCAGCAGTTTCCTCGGTACGCAGTATTTT. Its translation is CASSFLGTQYF.